These T cell receptor beta chains were read from a single sample in a study of OX40 agonist ivuxolimab in advanced cancers. The method was immunoSEQ multiplex PCR; TCRdb's version includes in-frame clones alone and lacks a portion of them. The data show fewer than 25,000 clones, with 83% seen just once and 20% to 25% held by the top ten. This specimen consisted of CD4+ or CD8+ T cells sorted from blood, obtained in a trial of the OX40 agonist ivuxolimab. The receptor source for this set is an adult with an advanced solid tumor such as melanoma, head and neck, liver or kidney cancer. CDR3s include the opening cysteine and the closing phenylalanine or tryptophan. The D gene is left open where the match is weak. Rows may omit the clone size; those that give it use once, few, many or a size class.

d_call | clone_size | j_call | v_call | cdr3_aa | cdr3_nt
TRBD2 | . | TRBJ2-7 | TRBV18 | CASSPGGAIYEQYF | TGTGCCAGCTCACCGGGAGGGGCGATTTACGAGCAGTACTTC
. | . | TRBJ1-2 | TRBV30 | CAWRGGIWYGYTF | TGTGCCTGGAGAGGGGGGATATGGTATGGCTACACCTTC
. | few | TRBJ1-1 | TRBV28 | CASREVDTEAFF | TGTGCCAGCAGGGAGGTGGACACTGAAGCTTTCTTT
. | . | TRBJ2-7 | TRBV2 | CASSGWRELDEQYF | TGTGCCAGCAGTGGGTGGAGGGAGCTGGACGAGCAGTACTTC
TRBD2 | . | TRBJ2-7 | TRBV7-9 | CASSLEGNGRPYEQYF | TGTGCCAGCAGCTTAGAGGGGAACGGGAGGCCCTACGAGCAGTACTTC
. | . | TRBJ1-5 | TRBV5-6 | CASSLVGAGNQPQHF | TGTGCCAGCAGCTTGGTGGGGGCCGGCAATCAGCCCCAGCATTTT
. | few | TRBJ2-1 | TRBV4-1 | CASSQDDSYSYNEQFF | TGCGCCAGCAGCCAAGACGACAGCTACTCCTACAATGAGCAGTTCTTC
. | . | TRBJ2-7 | TRBV19 | CASSIGRGYEQYF | TGTGCCAGTAGTATAGGCAGGGGCTACGAGCAGTACTTC
. | . | TRBJ2-5 | TRBV5-6 | CASTQGGGGLQETQYF | TGTGCCAGCACCCAGGGGGGCGGGGGGCTCCAAGAGACCCAGTACTTC
. | once | TRBJ2-1 | TRBV4-1 | CASSQGGVEQFF | TGCGCCAGCAGCCAAGGAGGCGTTGAGCAGTTCTTC
. | . | TRBJ1-5 | TRBV2 | CASSQGGTAGPQHF | TGTGCCAGCAGTCAAGGAGGAACGGCGGGCCCCCAGCATTTT
. | . | TRBJ2-1 | TRBV11-2 | CASSILGNEQFF | TGTGCCAGCAGCATCCTAGGAAATGAGCAGTTCTTC
. | . | TRBJ1-5 | TRBV6-4 | CASSLTGDQPQHF | TGTGCCAGCAGTCTTACAGGAGATCAGCCCCAGCATTTT
TRBD2 | . | TRBJ2-1 | TRBV5-5 | CASRPGLAGFNEQFF | TGTGCCAGCAGGCCCGGACTAGCGGGATTCAATGAGCAGTTCTTC
. | . | TRBJ1-1 | TRBV6-9 | CASSSPRTNTEAFF | TGTGCCAGCAGTTCCCCGAGGACCAACACTGAAGCTTTCTTT
. | . | TRBJ2-4 | TRBV6-5 | CASSYGGRLFF | TGTGCCAGCAGTTACGGGGGACGACTGTTCTTC
. | . | TRBJ2-5 | TRBV7-7 | CASSLGGGSGETQYF | TGTGCTAGCAGCTTAGGGGGGGGTTCAGGAGAGACCCAGTACTTC
. | . | TRBJ2-5 | TRBV25-1 | CASSEYEKMQYF | TGTGCCAGCAGTGAATACGAAAAGATGCAGTACTTC
. | . | TRBJ2-3 | TRBV30 | CACTAVRTDTQYF | TGTGCCTGTACAGCCGTCAGGACAGATACGCAGTATTTT
TRBD1 | . | TRBJ2-1 | TRBV4-1 | CASSPRTGVNNEQFF | TGCGCCAGCAGCCCCCGGACAGGGGTGAACAATGAGCAGTTCTTC
. | . | TRBJ1-2 | TRBV4-1 | CASSQSSAMGYTF | TGCGCCAGCAGCCAATCTTCCGCTATGGGCTACACCTTC
. | . | TRBJ2-7 | TRBV27 | CASSSRDGTYEQYF | TGTGCCAGCAGCTCTAGGGACGGAACTTACGAGCAGTACTTC
TRBD2 | . | TRBJ2-7 | TRBV2 | CASTRLREGRGSYEQYF | TGTGCCAGCACACGTTTGCGGGAGGGCCGTGGGTCCTACGAGCAGTACTTC
. | . | TRBJ2-3 | TRBV7-9 | CASRSLIDTQYF | TGTGCCAGCAGATCCTTGATAGATACGCAGTATTTT
. | . | TRBJ2-7 | TRBV27 | CASSLSIWNEQYF | TGTGCCAGCAGTTTATCCATTTGGAACGAGCAGTACTTC
. | . | TRBJ1-1 | TRBV26 | CASGQGLTEAFF | TGTGCCAGCGGACAGGGTTTAACTGAAGCTTTCTTT
. | once | TRBJ1-3 | TRBV30 | CATRDSGNTIYF | TGTGCAACTAGGGACTCTGGAAACACCATATATTTT
TRBD1 | . | TRBJ2-6 | TRBV6-6 | CASSWDRDSGANVLTF | TGTGCCAGCAGCTGGGACAGAGACTCTGGGGCCAACGTCCTGACTTTC
. | . | TRBJ2-1 | TRBV5-1 | CASSFGQSGSNEQFF | TGCGCCAGCAGCTTCGGGCAATCTGGAAGCAATGAGCAGTTCTTC
. | few | TRBJ1-1 | TRBV13 | CASSSQRTMNTEAFF | TGTGCCAGCAGCTCACAAAGGACAATGAACACTGAAGCTTTCTTT
. | . | TRBJ2-2 | TRBV30 | CAWSVKARTGELFF | TGTGCCTGGAGTGTAAAGGCCAGGACCGGGGAGCTGTTTTTT
. | . | TRBJ2-5 | TRBV5-6 | CASSWASLMETQYF | TGTGCCAGCAGCTGGGCCAGTTTAATGGAGACCCAGTACTTC
TRBD2 | . | TRBJ2-3 | TRBV5-6 | CASSRSGRVEDTQYF | TGTGCCAGCAGTCGTAGCGGGAGGGTGGAAGATACGCAGTATTTT